The 5 T cell receptor beta chains reported below all come from one sample, sequenced in a study of CD8+CD57+ T cells in acquired aplastic anemia. Genomic DNA, the template, was used for profiling of the TCR beta VDJ and CDR3. From the reads, TCRdb called clonotypes with MiXCR, one entry per CDR3 protein. The sample has 160,000 or so distinct CDR3 sequences; roughly two thirds are singletons. Patients who underwent sequencing had shown CD8+CD57+ cell expansion by flow cytometry. The sample was sorted CD4+, CD8+, or CD8+CD57+ T cells (not recorded which) from PBMCs. The receptors stem from a human donor with aplastic anemia.

This clonotype appeared a few times. The chain combines TRBV20-1 with TRBJ1-5, with D maybe TRBD1 (6 bases). Trimming took 1 base from V and 2 from J, leaving 9 bases between them. The CDR3 runs 14 residues. CDR1 and CDR2 from the germline V gene are DFQATT and SNEGSKA (reference sequence). The DNA for the CDR3 is TGCAGTGCTAGAGGACAGGTCGGCAATCAGCCCCAGCATTTT. Amino acids: CSARGQVGNQPQHF.

This rearrangement joins TRBV7-2 to TRBJ2-1, with a weak D call TRBD2 (5 bases). The V gene lost 1 base and the J gene lost 9 bases, with 10 bases spanning the gap. The germline V gene has CDR1 SGHTA and CDR2 FQGNSA. This CDR3 is built from 13 residues. Here the CDR3 DNA reads TGTGCCAGCAGCTTAGAGGAAAGCGGTGAGCAGTTCTTC. Amino acid sequence: CASSLEESGEQFF. The full variable domain, completed using reference TRBV7-2 and TRBJ2-1, is GAGVSQSPSNKVTEKGKDVELRCDPISGHTALYWYRQSLGQGLEFLIYFQGNSAPDKSGLPSDRFSAERTGGSVSTLTIQRTQQEDSAVYLCASSLEESGEQFFGPGTRLTVL.

V and J are TRBV2 and TRBJ1-5; 8 nucleotides match TRBD1. The germline V gene encodes CDR1 SNHLY and CDR2 FYNNEI. After removal of 7 bases from V and 4 bases from J, the junction contained 9 bases not matched to a gene. The CDR3 has 15 residues. CDR3 sequence: CASTAGGAENQPQHF. The CDR3 nucleotides are TGTGCCAGCACGGCAGGGGGCGCGGAAAATCAGCCCCAGCATTTT.

This clonotype was found many times. The chain has TRBV6-4 and TRBJ2-1; 9 bases are a match to TRBD1. The junction had 5 bases not matched to a gene; V was cut back by 4 bases and J by 7 bases. Germline V CDR1 and CDR2: MRHNA, SNTAGT. The length of the CDR3 is 14 residues. The CDR3, as DNA: TGTGCCAGCAGTGTGGAGACAGGGGGGAATGAGCAGTTCTTC. Translation: CASSVETGGNEQFF.

CDR3 residues: CATSRLGQGSYTEAFF. Written as DNA, the CDR3 is TGTGCCACCAGCAGATTGGGACAGGGTTCGTACACTGAAGCTTTCTTT. The chain carries TRBV15 and TRBJ1-1, with 9 bases fitting TRBD1. Germline V gives CDR1 LNHNV, CDR2 YYDKDF (reference sequence). The V gene end was trimmed by 2 bases and the J gene end by 3 bases; junction bases not matched to a gene: 7. CDR3 length equals 16 residues.